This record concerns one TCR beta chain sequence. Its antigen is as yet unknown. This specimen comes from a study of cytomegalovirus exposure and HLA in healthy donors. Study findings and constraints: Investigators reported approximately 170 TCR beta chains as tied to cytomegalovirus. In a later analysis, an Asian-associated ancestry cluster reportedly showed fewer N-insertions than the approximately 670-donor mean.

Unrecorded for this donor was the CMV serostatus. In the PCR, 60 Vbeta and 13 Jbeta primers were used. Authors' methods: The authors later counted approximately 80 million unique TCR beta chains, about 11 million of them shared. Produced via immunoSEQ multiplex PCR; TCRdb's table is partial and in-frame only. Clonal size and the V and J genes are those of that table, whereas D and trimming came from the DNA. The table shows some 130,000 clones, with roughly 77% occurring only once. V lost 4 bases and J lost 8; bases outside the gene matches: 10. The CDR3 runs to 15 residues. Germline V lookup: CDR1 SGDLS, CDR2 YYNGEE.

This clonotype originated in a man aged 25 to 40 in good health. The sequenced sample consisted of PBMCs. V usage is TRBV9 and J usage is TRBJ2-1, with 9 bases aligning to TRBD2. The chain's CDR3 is CASSPSSSGSDEQFF. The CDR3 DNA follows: TGTGCCAGCAGCCCCTCAAGTAGCGGGAGCGATGAGCAGTTCTTC.